The 32 T cell receptor beta chains given below trace back to one sample, sequenced in a study of T cell responses to AZD1222 COVID-19 vaccine. The protocol was immunoSEQ multiplex PCR, while the TCRdb copy is restricted to in-frame clones and leaves out a portion. The sample consists of 150,000 to 200,000 clones, about nine tenths of them appearing once. This material consisted of peripheral blood, taken on day 0 of AZD1222 vaccination. The receptors come from an adult in good health.

The chain has TRBV6-5 and TRBJ2-5; D unresolved. The V gene's germline CDR1 is MNHEY and CDR2 SVGAGI. V was shortened by 6 bases and J by 0 bases, with 8 bases between the two germline ends. The CDR3 extends over 13 amino acids. CDR3 in amino acids: CASRIWDQETQYF. CDR3 DNA: TGTGCCAGCAGAATCTGGGACCAAGAGACCCAGTACTTC.

In nucleotides, the CDR3 is TGTGCCAGCTCACCCGGCGCAGGGGAGACCCAGTACTTC. Protein product: CASSPGAGETQYF. The rearrangement uses TRBV18 and TRBJ2-5; D possibly corresponds to TRBD1 (5 bases). V lost 3 bases and J 5 bases, leaving 10 bases between the germline ends. Germline V gene data show CDR1 as KGHSH and CDR2 as LQKENI. This CDR3 has 13 residues.

The rearrangement uses TRBV5-4 and TRBJ2-2; D gene unclear. V lost 4 bases and J 8 bases, leaving 15 bases between the germline ends. The CDR3 loop spans 14 amino acids. The V gene's germline CDR1 is SGHNT and CDR2 YYREEE (reference sequence). CDR3 in DNA: TGTGCCAGCAGCAACAGACCCGGAACTGGGGAGCTGTTTTTT. Protein sequence: CASSNRPGTGELFF.

The chain recombines TRBV23-1 with TRBJ2-7; 7 nucleotides match TRBD1. TRBV23-1 is assigned to the ORF class and has an uncertain function. Trimming cost V 4 bases and J 4 bases; bases outside gene matches: 7. The CDR3 runs 14 residues. CDR3 sequence (DNA): TGCGCCAGCAGTCGGGACAGAGAAAGTTACGAGCAGTACTTC. It yields the protein CASSRDRESYEQYF.

The chain combines TRBV19 with TRBJ2-1; D may match TRBD1 or TRBD2 (5 bases each). The CDR3 length is 14 residues. CDR1 and CDR2 from the germline V gene are LNHDA and SQIVND (reference sequence). Trimming removed 6 bases from V and 0 bases from J, with 9 bases in between. The CDR3 sequence is CASRPGSSYNEQFF. As DNA, the CDR3 is TGTGCCAGTAGGCCAGGGAGCTCCTACAATGAGCAGTTCTTC. Looking up the rest from reference TRBV19 and TRBJ2-1 gives the full variable domain: DGGITQSPKYLFRKEGQNVTLSCEQNLNHDAMYWYRQDPGQGLRLIYYSQIVNDFQKGDIAEGYSVSREKKESFPLTVTSAQKNPTAFYLCASRPGSSYNEQFFGPGTRLTVL.

The rearrangement joins TRBV7-2 to TRBJ2-1, with TRBD2 identical over 9 bases. Per germline, CDR1 SGHTA and CDR2 FQGNSA. J lost 7 bases, V lost 5 bases, and 12 bases had no gene match. The CDR3 sequence is 16 residues long. CDR3 region: CASSPRGGRAANEQFF. The CDR3 DNA reads TGTGCCAGCAGCCCAAGGGGCGGGAGGGCCGCAAATGAGCAGTTCTTC.

CDR3: CASSSYGTGTQETQYF. As DNA, the CDR3 is TGTGCCAGCAGCTCGTATGGGACAGGGACCCAAGAGACCCAGTACTTC. This chain joins TRBV7-9 and TRBJ2-5; 9 bases line up with TRBD1. The CDR3 is 16 residues long. Germline lookup yields CDR1 SEHNR and CDR2 FQNEAQ (reference sequence). J lost 1 base, V lost 4 bases, and 7 bases had no gene match.

A single count supports this clone. The genes are TRBV30 and TRBJ1-1; 12 bases are shared with TRBD1. V lost 4 bases to trimming and J lost 11 bases; unmatched junction nucleotides: 8. The CDR3 consists of 13 residues. Per germline, CDR1 GTSNPN and CDR2 SVGIG (reference sequence). This CDR3 is CAWIRDRGLEAFF. The CDR3 DNA follows: TGTGCCTGGATCCGGGACAGGGGGCTTGAGGCTTTCTTT. Full variable domain (missing parts from reference TRBV30 and TRBJ1-1): SQTIHQWPATLVQPVGSPLSLECTVEGTSNPNLYWYRQAAGRGLQLLFYSVGIGQISSEVPQNLSASRPQDRQFILSSKKLLLSDSGFYLCAWIRDRGLEAFFGQGTRLTVV.

The V gene is TRBV19, the J gene TRBJ1-1, with 7 bases fitting TRBD1. CDR1 and CDR2 (germline): LNHDA, SQIVND (reference sequence). V was clipped by 1 base and J by 4 bases; unmatched bases: 3. The CDR3 covers 14 residues. The CDR3 bases are TGTGCCAGTAGTATAGTGGCAGGGGGCACTGAAGCTTTCTTT. This encodes CASSIVAGGTEAFF. Using reference TRBV19 and TRBJ1-1 for the parts outside the CDR3, the full variable domain is DGGITQSPKYLFRKEGQNVTLSCEQNLNHDAMYWYRQDPGQGLRLIYYSQIVNDFQKGDIAEGYSVSREKKESFPLTVTSAQKNPTAFYLCASSIVAGGTEAFFGQGTRLTVV.

V usage is TRBV2 and J usage is TRBJ1-1, with 11 bases aligning to TRBD1. CDR1 and CDR2 from the germline V gene are SNHLY and FYNNEI. V shed 4 bases, J shed 2 bases, and the junction held 9 bases outside the gene matches. The CDR3 consists of 17 residues. CDR3 amino acids: CASSGELDRGHNTEAFF. Here the CDR3 DNA reads TGTGCCAGCAGTGGTGAGTTGGACAGGGGGCATAACACTGAAGCTTTCTTT.

The V and J genes are TRBV7-2 and TRBJ1-1, with 8 bases lining up with TRBD1. This CDR3 is built from 15 residues. The V gene end was trimmed by 2 bases and the J gene end by 1 base; junction bases not matched to a gene: 3. CDR1 is SGHTA and CDR2 is FQGNSA in the germline V gene. CDR3 in DNA: TGTGCCAGCAGCTTACAGGGGGCTGGGAACACTGAAGCTTTCTTT. As protein: CASSLQGAGNTEAFF.

The J gene is TRBJ2-1, the V gene TRBV6-1; D is perhaps TRBD2 (6 bases). The CDR3 has 16 residues. V lost 2 bases and J 5 bases, leaving 16 bases between the germline ends. CDR1 is MNHNS, CDR2 SASEGT, per germline. The CDR3 region is CASSEWGVVGNNEQFF. CDR3 in DNA: TGTGCCAGCAGTGAATGGGGGGTAGTCGGCAACAATGAGCAGTTCTTC.

This chain links TRBV5-4 with TRBJ1-1; TRBD1 is a possible D gene (5 bases). Deletions cut 5 bases from V and 3 bases from J, with 17 bases between. Germline lookup yields CDR1 SGHNT and CDR2 YYREEE (reference sequence). The CDR3 has 15 residues. CDR3 nucleotides: TGTGCCAGCAGTTGGGGACGCCCTGGGGACACTGAAGCTTTCTTT. This codes for CASSWGRPGDTEAFF.

The genes are TRBV15 and TRBJ2-1, with D uncertain. Per germline, CDR1 LNHNV and CDR2 YYDKDF (reference sequence). V was clipped by 5 bases and J by 7 bases, with 12 bases between them. CDR3 length: 13 residues. As DNA, the CDR3 is TGTGCCACCAGCGGAAGAGATCGGAATGAGCAGTTCTTC. Protein product: CATSGRDRNEQFF. Using reference TRBV15 and TRBJ2-1 for the parts outside the CDR3, the full variable domain is DAMVIQNPRYQVTQFGKPVTLSCSQTLNHNVMYWYQQKSSQAPKLLFHYYDKDFNNEADTPDNFQSRRPNTSFCFLDIRSPGLGDTAMYLCATSGRDRNEQFFGPGTRLTVL.

This chain links TRBV5-1 with TRBJ1-2; tentatively, D is TRBD1 (6 bases). CDR1 SGHRS and CDR2 YFSETQ come from the germline V gene. This CDR3 region has 15 residues. Between the trimmed V and J ends, which lost 6 bases and 0 bases, there was a span of 15 bases. The DNA of the CDR3 is TGCGCCAGCAAGAAAGAAGGGGGGCCTAACTATGGCTACACCTTC. Translated: CASKKEGGPNYGYTF.

V and J are TRBV4-2 and TRBJ2-2; tentatively, D is TRBD1 (6 bases). The V and J ends lost 1 base and 7 bases respectively, with 13 bases between them. In germline, CDR1 is LGHNA, CDR2 YNFKEQ. This CDR3 contains 15 residues. Here the CDR3 DNA reads TGTGCCAGCAGCCAAGGGATACAGGGAATCGGGGAGCTGTTTTTT. It specifies CASSQGIQGIGELFF.

This clone occurred a few times. The rearrangement uses TRBV20-1 and TRBJ1-2; D is unresolved. CDR3 length equals 11 residues. Per the germline V gene, CDR1 is DFQATT and CDR2 is SNEGSKA (reference sequence). Trimming cost V 3 bases and J 5 bases, with 7 bases left between them. The CDR3: CSARGRYGYTF. CDR3 nucleotide sequence: TGCAGTGCTAGGGGGAGATATGGCTACACCTTC.

This clone came up a few times. This rearrangement joins TRBV7-8 to TRBJ2-3, with TRBD1 as a possible D gene (5 bases). This CDR3 comprises 17 residues. In germline, CDR1 is SGHVS, CDR2 FQNEAQ. Trimming shortened V by 2 bases and J by 1 base, and 16 bases separated the two germline ends. The CDR3 region has the DNA TGTGCCAGCAGCTTACGGCGATTGGGGCCTGGCACAGATACGCAGTATTTT. As protein: CASSLRRLGPGTDTQYF.

The chain is built from TRBV19 and TRBJ1-5, with D perhaps TRBD1 (6 bases). The CDR3 is 14 amino acids. The germline CDR1 and CDR2 sequences are LNHDA and SQIVND (reference sequence). This chain's CDR3 is CASKGERDNQPQHF. Written as DNA, the CDR3 is TGTGCTTCGAAGGGGGAAAGGGACAATCAGCCCCAGCATTTT.

This sequence joins TRBV3-1 (or the pseudogene TRBV3-2) and TRBJ2-1; 12 bases fit TRBD2. With 3 bases clipped from V and 9 bases from J, the junction kept 3 bases outside the gene matches. This CDR3 is built from 14 residues. The germline gives CDR1 LGHDT, CDR2 YNNKEL (reference sequence). CDR3 in amino acids: CASSHLAGGGEQFF. The CDR3 bases are TGTGCCAGCAGCCACCTAGCGGGAGGGGGTGAGCAGTTCTTC.

The chain combines TRBV30 with TRBJ1-2; TRBD1 aligns across 10 bases. This CDR3 has 13 residues. In germline, CDR1 is GTSNPN, CDR2 SVGIG (reference sequence). V was pared by 5 bases and J by 0 bases, with 0 bases of the junction left unmatched. In DNA form, the CDR3 reads TGTGCCTGGGGACAGGGGGCTAACTATGGCTACACCTTC. Encoded protein: CAWGQGANYGYTF.

V usage is TRBV5-4 and J usage is TRBJ1-1, with D perhaps TRBD1 (6 bases). Trimming took off 0 bases at V and 6 bases at J, with 12 bases between the two ends. The germline V gene has CDR1 SGHNT and CDR2 YYREEE (reference sequence). There are 14 residues in the CDR3. Here the CDR3 DNA reads TGTGCCAGCAGCTTGGGGAGGACAGCCCCTGAAGCTTTCTTT. Protein sequence: CASSLGRTAPEAFF.

The genes are TRBV4-2 and TRBJ2-3; 7 bases agree with TRBD2. CDR3 length: 18 residues. CDR1 LGHNA and CDR2 YNFKEQ come from the germline V gene. V lost 4 bases, J lost 3 bases, and 16 bases stayed unmatched. The CDR3 DNA reads as TGTGCCAGCAGCCCCTATCTTAGCGGGCGGGTCACGACAGATACGCAGTATTTT. This codes for CASSPYLSGRVTTDTQYF.

The chain uses TRBV30 and TRBJ1-4; D perhaps matches TRBD1 (5 bases). V was clipped by 0 bases and J by 8 bases, with 13 bases between them. CDR3 length equals 14 residues. Per germline, CDR1 GTSNPN and CDR2 SVGIG (reference sequence). CDR3 in amino acids: CAWSVTDKGEKLFF. CDR3 DNA sequence: TGTGCCTGGAGTGTGACAGACAAGGGCGAAAAACTGTTTTTT.

This chain links TRBV6-2 or TRBV6-3 with TRBJ2-6, with TRBD1 matching 7 bases. This CDR3 is 13 amino acids long. The germline gives CDR1 MNHEY, CDR2 SVGEGT. V lost 4 bases and J lost 12; bases outside the gene matches: 6. The CDR3 here is CASSSGTVSVLTF. The CDR3 DNA reads TGTGCCAGCAGTTCCGGGACAGTAAGCGTCCTGACTTTC.

The chain is built from TRBV18 and TRBJ1-2; perhaps TRBD1 as D (5 bases). Germline V gene data show CDR1 as KGHSH and CDR2 as LQKENI. The CDR3 has 15 residues. Trimming removed 1 base from V and 2 bases from J, with 11 bases in between. The CDR3 DNA is TGTGCCAGCTCACCACAGGGGTTGTCGAACTATGGCTACACCTTC. It translates to CASSPQGLSNYGYTF.

This chain connects TRBV19 to TRBJ1-2, with a possible D match to TRBD1 (5 bases). V was cut by 2 bases and J by 6 bases, with 13 bases left in between. Germline CDR1 and CDR2: LNHDA and SQIVND (reference sequence). There are 14 residues in the CDR3. The CDR3 here is CASSIRPTANGYTF. The DNA for the CDR3 is TGTGCCAGTAGTATACGTCCGACAGCTAATGGCTACACCTTC.

The chain combines TRBV4-1 with TRBJ1-2; TRBD1 is a possible D gene (5 bases). CDR1 MGHRA and CDR2 YSYEKL come from the germline V gene. This CDR3 spans 14 amino acids. Trimming took 1 base from V and 4 from J, leaving 10 bases between them. The CDR3 spells CASSQGDQGYGYTF. The CDR3 DNA is TGCGCCAGCAGCCAAGGGGACCAGGGCTATGGCTACACCTTC.

The chain links TRBV4-2 to TRBJ2-5; 7 nucleotides line up with TRBD2. V shed 0 bases and J 4 bases; nucleotides not matched to a gene: 5. CDR3 size: 15 residues. The V gene's germline CDR1 is LGHNA and CDR2 YNFKEQ. The CDR3: CASSQDRSSGETQYF. The CDR3 region has the DNA TGTGCCAGCAGCCAAGATAGGTCTAGCGGAGAGACCCAGTACTTC.

The CDR3, as DNA: TGTGCCAGCAGCTGGGAGGTGGAGGGTTGGGCAGCCAAAAACATTCAGTACTTC. As protein: CASSWEVEGWAAKNIQYF. V gene TRBV5-5 combines with J gene TRBJ2-4; perhaps TRBD2 as D (6 bases). V was trimmed by 3 bases and J by 0 bases, leaving 19 bases between them. The germline V gene has CDR1 SGHKS and CDR2 YYEKEE (reference sequence). CDR3 length equals 18 residues.

This clone was found once. The chain combines TRBV7-9 with TRBJ2-5; D unclear. V lost 5 bases, J lost 5 bases, and 21 bases lay in between. The CDR3 covers 16 residues. Per germline, CDR1 SEHNR and CDR2 FQNEAQ (reference sequence). CDR3 DNA sequence: TGTGCCAGCAGCGGCGTGGGTTTGGGCCTCTCGGAGACCCAGTACTTC. It is translated as CASSGVGLGLSETQYF.

V usage is TRBV7-2 and J usage is TRBJ2-7, with 7 bases aligning to TRBD2. The length of the CDR3 is 14 residues. J was trimmed by 5 bases and V by 5 bases; bases with no gene match: 9. Germline lookup yields CDR1 SGHTA and CDR2 FQGNSA. The CDR3 region has the DNA TGTGCCAGCAGCCCCCTAGCTAGCGGTGACGAGCAGTACTTC. Translation: CASSPLASGDEQYF.